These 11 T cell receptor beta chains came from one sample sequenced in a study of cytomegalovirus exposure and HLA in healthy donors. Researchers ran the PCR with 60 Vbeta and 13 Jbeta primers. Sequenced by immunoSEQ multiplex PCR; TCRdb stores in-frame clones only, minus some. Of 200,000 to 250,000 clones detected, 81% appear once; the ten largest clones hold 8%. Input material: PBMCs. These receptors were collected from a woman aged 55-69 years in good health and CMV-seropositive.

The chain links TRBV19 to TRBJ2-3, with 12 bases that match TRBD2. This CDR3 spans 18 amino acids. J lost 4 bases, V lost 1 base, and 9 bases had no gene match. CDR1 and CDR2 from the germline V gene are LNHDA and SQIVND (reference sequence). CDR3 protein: CASSIAPPTSGSSDTQYF. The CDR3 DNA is TGTGCCAGTAGTATAGCCCCTCCGACTAGCGGGAGCTCAGATACGCAGTATTTT.

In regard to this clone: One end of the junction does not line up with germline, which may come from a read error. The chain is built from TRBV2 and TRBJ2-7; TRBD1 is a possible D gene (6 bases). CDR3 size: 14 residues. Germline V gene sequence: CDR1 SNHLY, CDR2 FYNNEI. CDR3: CGTTQGGSSYEQYF. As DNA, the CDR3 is TGCGGGACAACCCAAGGGGGAAGCTCCTACGAGCAGTACTTC.

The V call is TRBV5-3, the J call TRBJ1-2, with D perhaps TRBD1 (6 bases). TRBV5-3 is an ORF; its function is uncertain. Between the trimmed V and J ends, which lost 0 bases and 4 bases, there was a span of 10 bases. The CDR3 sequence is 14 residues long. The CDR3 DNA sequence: TGTGCCAGAAGCTTGGGGGGGCTCATCTATGGCTACACCTTC. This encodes CARSLGGLIYGYTF.

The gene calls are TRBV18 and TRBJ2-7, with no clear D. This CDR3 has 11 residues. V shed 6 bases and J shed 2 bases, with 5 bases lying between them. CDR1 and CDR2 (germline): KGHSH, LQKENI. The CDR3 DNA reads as TGTGCCAGCTCGTCAACCTACGAGCAGTACTTC. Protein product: CASSSTYEQYF. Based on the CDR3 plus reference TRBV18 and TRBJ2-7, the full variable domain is NAGVMQNPRHLVRRRGQEARLRCSPMKGHSHVYWYRQLPEEGLKFMVYLQKENIIDESGMPKERFSAEFPKEGPSILRIQQVVRGDSAAYFCASSSTYEQYFGPGTRLTVT.

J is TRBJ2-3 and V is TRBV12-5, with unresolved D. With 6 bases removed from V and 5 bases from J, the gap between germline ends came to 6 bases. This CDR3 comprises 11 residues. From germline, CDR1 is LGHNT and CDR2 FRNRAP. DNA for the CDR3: TGTGCTAGTGGGGTTAGAGATACGCAGTATTTT. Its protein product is CASGVRDTQYF.

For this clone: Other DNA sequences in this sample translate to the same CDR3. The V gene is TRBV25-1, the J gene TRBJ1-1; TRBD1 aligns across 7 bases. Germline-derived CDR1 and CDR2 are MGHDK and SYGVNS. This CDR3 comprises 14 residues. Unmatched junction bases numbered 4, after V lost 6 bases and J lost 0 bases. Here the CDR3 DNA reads TGTGCCAGCAGGGAGACAGGGCTGAACACTGAAGCTTTCTTT. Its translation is CASRETGLNTEAFF.

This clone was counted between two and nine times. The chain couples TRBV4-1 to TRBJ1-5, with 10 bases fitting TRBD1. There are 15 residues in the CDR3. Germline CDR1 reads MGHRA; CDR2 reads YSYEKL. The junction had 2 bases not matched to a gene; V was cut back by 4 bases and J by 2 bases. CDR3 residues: CASSPGTGGNQPQHF. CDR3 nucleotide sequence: TGCGCCAGCAGCCCGGGGACAGGGGGCAATCAGCCCCAGCATTTT.

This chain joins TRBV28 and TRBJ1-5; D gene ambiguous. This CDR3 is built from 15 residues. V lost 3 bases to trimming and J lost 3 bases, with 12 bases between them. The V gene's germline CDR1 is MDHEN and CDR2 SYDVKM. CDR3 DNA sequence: TGTGCCAGCAGTTTCTTGCCAGGCCCCAATCAGCCCCAGCATTTT. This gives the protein CASSFLPGPNQPQHF.

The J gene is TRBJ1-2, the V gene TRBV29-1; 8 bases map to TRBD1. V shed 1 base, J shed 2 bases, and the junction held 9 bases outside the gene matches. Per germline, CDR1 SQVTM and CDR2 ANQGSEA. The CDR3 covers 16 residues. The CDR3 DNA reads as TGCAGCGTTGAAGCCACCGGGACAGGTCTAAACTATGGCTACACCTTC. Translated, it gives CSVEATGTGLNYGYTF.

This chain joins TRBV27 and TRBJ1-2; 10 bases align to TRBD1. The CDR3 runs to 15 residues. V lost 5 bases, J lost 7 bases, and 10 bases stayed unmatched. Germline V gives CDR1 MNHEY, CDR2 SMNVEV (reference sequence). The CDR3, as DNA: TGTGCCAGCAGTCCTAAAGACAGGGGGCGCGGTGGCTACACCTTC. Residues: CASSPKDRGRGGYTF.

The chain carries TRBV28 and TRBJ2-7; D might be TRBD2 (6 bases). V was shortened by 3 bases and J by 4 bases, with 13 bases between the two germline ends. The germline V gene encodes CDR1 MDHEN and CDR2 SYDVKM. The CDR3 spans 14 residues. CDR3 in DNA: TGTGCCAGCAGTTTCACTAGCCCCACGTACGAGCAGTACTTC. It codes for CASSFTSPTYEQYF.